The next 15 T cell receptor beta chains were all read from a single sample in a study of CD8+CD57+ T cells in acquired aplastic anemia. Researchers used genomic DNA as the template to profile TCR beta VDJ and CDR3. TCRdb recomputed calls from the reads with MiXCR, one row per CDR3 protein. The data hold hundreds of thousands of distinct CDR3 sequences, with around 68% observed a single time. Sequenced: sorted CD4+, CD8+, or CD8+CD57+ T cells (not recorded which) from PBMCs. All receptors derive from a human donor in good health, serving as a control.

Many counts were recorded for this clonotype. The chain joins TRBV2 to TRBJ1-5; weak D call: TRBD1 (5 bases). Deletions cut 7 bases from V and 3 bases from J, with 10 bases between. Germline-derived CDR1 and CDR2 are SNHLY and FYNNEI. The CDR3 has 13 amino acids. This CDR3 is CASTRDLNQPQHF. In DNA form, the CDR3 reads TGTGCCAGCACCAGGGACCTCAATCAGCCCCAGCATTTT.

The chain couples TRBV12-3 or TRBV12-4 to TRBJ2-7; 8 bases match TRBD1. V dropped 8 bases and J dropped 5; count of bases not matched to a gene: 5. The CDR3 runs to 12 residues. CDR3 bases: TGTGCCAGCTCCGAGACAGGGGACGAGCAGTACTTC. It encodes CASSETGDEQYF.

The CDR3 bases are TGTGCCAGCAGTGAGCGAGGACCTGAGCAGTTCTTC. Encoded protein: CASSERGPEQFF. The chain employs TRBV7-4 and TRBJ2-1, with D unresolved. CDR3 size: 12 residues. Germline CDR1 SGHVT, CDR2 SQSDAQ. Deletions cut 6 bases from V and 9 bases from J, with 12 bases between. Together with reference TRBV7-4 and TRBJ2-1, the CDR3 gives the full variable domain: GAGVSQSPRYKVAKRGRDVALRCDSISGHVTLYWYRQTLGQGSEVLTYSQSDAQRDKSGRPSGRFSAERPERSVSTLKIQRTEQGDSAVYLCASSERGPEQFFGPGTRLTVL.

On this clonotype: The DNA is omitted, as the CDR3 cannot be located on it reliably, and the CDR3 follows TCRdb's listing. CDR3 sequence: CASSNQDTEAFFGTQYF. The rearrangement links TRBV7-2 to TRBJ2-5; TRBD1, the table's D call, lacks a check against the DNA. From germline, CDR1 is SGHTA and CDR2 FQGNSA. The CDR3 adds up to 17 amino acids, both ends counted.

The chain uses TRBV2 and TRBJ1-5, with a weak D call TRBD1 (6 bases). Germline V gene lookup returns CDR1 SNHLY and CDR2 FYNNEI. Trimming shortened V by 4 bases and J by 11 bases, and 21 bases separated the two germline ends. The CDR3 sequence is 15 residues long. The CDR3 sequence: CASSGIRGAGETQHF. The DNA for the CDR3 is TGTGCCAGCAGTGGGATCCGGGGGGCCGGCGAGACCCAGCATTTT.

In the case of this clonotype: A much larger clone sits a single nucleotide away, making a read error possible. The chain employs TRBV30 and TRBJ1-4; D is unclear. The CDR3 is 15 residues long. Deletions cut 8 bases from V and 8 bases from J, with 24 bases between. CDR1 GTSNPN and CDR2 SVGIG come from the germline V gene (reference sequence). The DNA of the CDR3 is TGTGCCGGGAACAAAGGGCGGGCTGACACGGAAAAACTGTTTTTT. This translates into CAGNKGRADTEKLFF. The complete variable domain, with remaining parts taken from reference TRBV30 and TRBJ1-4, reads SQTIHQWPATLVQPVGSPLSLECTVEGTSNPNLYWYRQAAGRGLQLLFYSVGIGQISSEVPQNLSASRPQDRQFILSSKKLLLSDSGFYLCAGNKGRADTEKLFFGSGTQLSVL.

At least ten counts were recorded for this clonotype. Since the CDR3 does not end with the conserved phenylalanine or tryptophan, this likely comes from a read error. It is unclear where the CDR3 begins or ends on the DNA, so no DNA is shown, and the CDR3 is as TCRdb lists it. The chain uses TRBV6-1 and TRBJ2-1; the D call TRBD1 from the table was never checked on the DNA. The CDR3 contains 13 residues when both ends are counted. Germline-derived CDR1 and CDR2 are MNHNS and SASEGT. This CDR3 is CASSETAGTGGGY.

Turning to this clonotype: The CDR3 does not close with the conserved phenylalanine or tryptophan, likely indicating a read error. V usage is TRBV10-3 and J usage is TRBJ2-1; maybe TRBD2 (6 bases). Trimming pared 10 bases from V and 11 bases from J, leaving 27 bases between. CDR3 length: 15 residues. The V gene's germline CDR1 is ENHRY and CDR2 SYGVKD. The CDR3 region has the DNA TGTGCCAGCGAGTCGGGGGACCAGTCCTACAAGCAGCAGTTCTTG. The encoded protein is CASESGDQSYKQQFL.

The sample holds a few counts of this clonotype. The gene calls are TRBV2 and TRBJ2-7; 12 nucleotides agree with TRBD2. CDR3 length: 14 amino acids. CDR1 is SNHLY, CDR2 FYNNEI, per germline. CDR3 nucleotide sequence: TGTGCCGGCAGTGAGCTACTAGCGGGAGGAGTGCAGTACGTC. Its translation is CAGSELLAGGVQYV.

The table lists this clonotype with a count of one. The genes are TRBV10-3 and TRBJ2-5; D is unresolved. The CDR3 consists of 15 residues. V lost 8 bases and J 1 base, leaving 17 bases between the germline ends. CDR1 ENHRY and CDR2 SYGVKD come from the germline V gene. The CDR3 here is CAIGRSGGPQETQYF. As DNA, the CDR3 is TGTGCCATCGGACGGTCGGGTGGGCCCCAAGAGACCCAGTACTTC.

This chain connects TRBV5-1 to TRBJ2-7; D ambiguous. Germline values: CDR1 SGHRS, CDR2 YFSETQ. V was clipped by 4 bases and J by 2 bases, with 22 bases between them. The CDR3 consists of 17 residues. The CDR3 sequence: CASSPIPHSLTTYEQYF. The CDR3 DNA sequence: TGCGCCAGCAGCCCCATCCCCCATAGCCTCACCACCTACGAGCAGTACTTC.

This clonotype was counted at least ten times. This chain links TRBV7-8 with TRBJ2-1; D may be TRBD1 (6 bases). CDR1 and CDR2 (germline): SGHVS, FQNEAQ. The CDR3 totals 20 residues. Trimming took off 5 bases at V and 0 bases at J, with 26 bases between the two ends. The CDR3 nucleotides read TGTGCCAGCAGCCCCCGCACGGGGAGACAGGCGATATTCTCCTACAATGAGCAGTTCTTC. Its translation: CASSPRTGRQAIFSYNEQFF.

This clonotype occurred many times. The CDR3 DNA follows: TGTGCCAGCAGTGAAATGCTAGGAGGGGGTCAGCCCCAGCATTTT. As protein: CASSEMLGGGQPQHF. The chain links TRBV6-1 to TRBJ1-5; maybe TRBD1 (6 bases). The CDR3 is 15 amino acids. CDR1 and CDR2 (germline): MNHNS, SASEGT. V lost 2 bases and J 6 bases, leaving 14 bases between the germline ends.

The rearrangement joins TRBV20-1 to TRBJ2-5, with TRBD2 identical over 10 bases. Trimming took 3 bases from V and 8 from J; bases not matched to a gene: 6. The CDR3 contains 13 residues. CDR1 DFQATT and CDR2 SNEGSKA come from the germline V gene (reference sequence). In nucleotides, the CDR3 is TGCAGTGCTAGTCGTGGACTAGCGGTCACCCAGTACTTC. Its translation is CSASRGLAVTQYF.

This sequence joins TRBV20-1 and TRBJ1-1; TRBD1 might be the D (5 bases). The CDR3 spans 16 residues. CDR1 DFQATT and CDR2 SNEGSKA come from the germline V gene (reference sequence). V lost 4 bases and J 4 bases, leaving 22 bases between the germline ends. The CDR3 sequence is CSATATVWGYGTEAFF. The CDR3 region has the DNA TGCAGTGCTACCGCCACCGTATGGGGCTACGGCACTGAAGCTTTCTTT.